The clone carrying this T cell receptor beta chain occurred a few times. Per the original methods: Counts of nucleated cells, estimated from reference gene primer amplification, were obtained. Sequencing was performed with immunoSEQ multiplex PCR; in TCRdb, only in-frame clones are kept and a portion is missing. Clone size and the V and J calls come from that table; the DNA yielded D and trimming. The table has approximately 220,000 clones, more than 75% seen once. This record belongs to a study of blood T cell repertoires in COVID-19. Sequencing was performed on peripheral blood. The sequence was collected from a man aged 50 or older who had recovered from COVID-19.

This CDR3 is CAWSVRGQTQREQYF. CDR3 sequence (DNA): TGTGCCTGGAGTGTAAGGGGACAGACACAGAGGGAGCAGTATTTT. V usage is TRBV30 and J usage is TRBJ2-3, with 7 bases fitting TRBD1. The CDR3 is 15 amino acids. J gave up 11 bases and V 0 bases, and 14 bases lay outside the gene matches. Germline V gene data show CDR1 as GTSNPN and CDR2 as SVGIG (reference sequence). Full variable domain (missing parts from reference TRBV30 and TRBJ2-3): SQTIHQWPATLVQPVGSPLSLECTVEGTSNPNLYWYRQAAGRGLQLLFYSVGIGQISSEVPQNLSASRPQDRQFILSSKKLLLSDSGFYLCAWSVRGQTQREQYFGPGTRLTVL.